This T cell receptor beta chain comes out of a study of T cells after posttransplantation cyclophosphamide listed by TCRdb under 2016. Study-level background: Using TRB sequencing, the study followed how the T cell repertoire reconstituted after myeloablative bone marrow transplantation in which posttransplantation cyclophosphamide served as GVHD prophylaxis. Because TRA and TRB clonality correlated tightly in some ten samples, later TCR analyses were limited to TRB. Blood from all 30 or so PTCy patients who had 1-year posttransplant specimens underwent TRB sequencing. Samples from approximately 40 PTCy-treated patients and under 20 related bone marrow donors of those patients were subjected to antigen receptor sequencing. Public TRB sequences were checked against a database of over 3,600 sequences associated with responses to pathogens, tumor antigens, self-antigens and alloantigens. Up to 3 additional blood samples from 2 to 5.2 years after transplant were also TRB-sequenced in 3 patients, as was pretransplant blood from a handful of patients.

The sample's treatment or condition label, decoded: high-dose cyclophosphamide on days +3 and +4 as single-agent GVHD prophylaxis. Patients in the PTCy group got busulfan and fludarabine conditioning, a marrow graft from a related or unrelated donor, and cyclophosphamide on days +3 and +4. The PTCy-treated patients were enrolled in a prospective multi-institutional clinical trial. Peripheral blood and bone marrow mononuclear cells were isolated by Ficoll-Hypaque density centrifugation and were cryopreserved. The CDR3 sequence holds 13 residues, the cysteine and phenylalanine included. The sequence is cut down to CDR3 DNA, 39 bases in frame from base 1. Trimming takes 7 bases from V and 6 bases from J, and the germline ends sit 15 bases apart. The germline V gene sets CDR1 to MDHEN and CDR2 to SYDVKM. Turning to this clone: Its antigen remains undetermined. No much larger clone is present one base from it, and per-base qualities are unavailable.

Study-wide findings and limitations: Donor-recipient similarity was low at 1-2 months but rose over the first year, and later blood repertoires were often dominated by donor CD8+ memory clones. The TRB repertoires of T cells infiltrating skin or the GI tract showed only limited overlap with the TRB repertoires found in blood. Across approximately 45 patients, TRB clonality was highly associated with recipient CMV seropositivity and CMV reactivation, and diversity in PTCy patients was similar to diversity in CNI/methotrexate controls.

TRB sequencing used genomic DNA with the immunoSEQ assay at survey resolution or the hsTCRB kit. The authors' analysis ran thus. The immunoSEQ software handled the initial read processing, while the LymphoSeq R package was used for the repertoire analyses. Clonality was calculated as 1 minus normalized Shannon entropy, and the Gini coefficient was also calculated for each TRB dataset. Phenotypes of unsorted samples were inferred by mapping TRB sequences from sorted subsets of the recipient or donor onto unsorted samples of the same recipient. TCRdb retrieved this table from immuneACCESS and kept in-frame rearrangements only. Not all clones are present; in checked studies, unresolved V genes account for under half, and no reason is known for the remainder. V and J calls plus clone size are reproduced from that table; the DNA served to infer D and trimming. In this sample the table shows about 19,000 clones, roughly 70% of which occur a single time. The top ten clonotypes cover 27% of the sample.

The clonotype originates from a male patient younger than 45 who received an allogeneic stem cell transplant from a related donor, was CMV-positive, and had acute GVHD only. After a transplant, certain T cells may trace back to the graft donor. Recombination connected TRBV28 to TRBJ1-2; too little of a D gene remains to name it. The material was PBMCs, obtained after an allogeneic stem cell transplant with post-transplant cyclophosphamide. The CDR3 protein sequence reads: CASITGTEDGYTF. The nucleotide sequence reads as follows: TGTGCCAGCATCACGGGCACGGAGGATGGCTACACCTTC.